The entry below describes one T cell receptor beta chain. Its cognate antigen is unknown. These data belong to a study of shared clonotypes between healthy human individuals. The overall study: The donor pool was made up of two women and a few men aged 18 to 49. Three plates each covered CD4 naive and memory; CD8 naive two, CD8 memory one. The study, taken as a whole, reports: In a few donors, roughly 5.2% of naive CD4 clonotypes appeared in common.

Libraries were prepared by immunoSEQ multiplex PCR; TCRdb keeps only in-frame clonotypes and omits some of them. Of a few million clones detected, approximately 94% appear once; the ten largest clones hold around 0.13%. The junction had 6 bases not matched to a gene; V was cut back by 5 bases and J by 4 bases. This CDR3 has 14 residues. Germline loops: CDR1 SEHNR, CDR2 FQNEAQ (reference sequence). Naive CD45RA+ and memory CD45RA-negative subsets were split from CD4+ cells. The genes are TRBV7-9 and TRBJ2-5, with 8 positions matching TRBD2. The sample consisted of naive CD4+ T cells sorted from blood. Specified subset: CD45RA+ positively selected. The source is a man aged 18 to 30 in good health. As DNA, the CDR3 is TGTGCCAGCAGCAATAGCGGGGCACCAGAGACCCAGTACTTC. It encodes CASSNSGAPETQYF.